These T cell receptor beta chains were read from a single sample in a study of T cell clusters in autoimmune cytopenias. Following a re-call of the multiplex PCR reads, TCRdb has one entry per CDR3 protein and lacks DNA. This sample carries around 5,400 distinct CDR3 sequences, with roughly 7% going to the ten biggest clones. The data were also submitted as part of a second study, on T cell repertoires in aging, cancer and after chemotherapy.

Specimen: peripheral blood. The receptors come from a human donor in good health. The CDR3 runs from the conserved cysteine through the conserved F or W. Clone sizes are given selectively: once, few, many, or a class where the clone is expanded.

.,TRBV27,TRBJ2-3,CATSERRGGEDTQYF
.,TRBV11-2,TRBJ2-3,CASSPTFGGGGSTDTQYF
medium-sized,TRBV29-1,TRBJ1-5,CSAGTGNQPQHF
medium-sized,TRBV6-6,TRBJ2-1,CASSPQREQFF
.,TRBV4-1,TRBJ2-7,CASSQGARGSYEQYF
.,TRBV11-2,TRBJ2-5,CASSRPSGGAETQYF
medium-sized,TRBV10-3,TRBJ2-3,CAISEATAVTDTQYF
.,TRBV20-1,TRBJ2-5,CSARDRGWGETQYF
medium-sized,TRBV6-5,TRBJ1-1,CASGGSGDTEAFF
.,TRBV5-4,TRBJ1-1,CASSLTVNTEAFF
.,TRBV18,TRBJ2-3,CASSPRQSTSTDTQYF
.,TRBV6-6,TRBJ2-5,CASSRSVLRETQYF
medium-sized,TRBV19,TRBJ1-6,CASSRGQGSYNSPLHF